Described below is a single T cell receptor (beta chain) sequence and its context. Its antigen is undetermined. The CDR3 contains 14 residues. With 4 bases removed from V and 8 bases from J, the gap between germline ends came to 18 bases. From germline, CDR1 is SGDLS and CDR2 YYNGEE. Sequencing used immunoSEQ multiplex PCR; TCRdb keeps in-frame clones, though not all of them. This sample has about 2.4 million clones, with over 85% found just once. These data originate in a study of shared clonotypes between healthy human individuals. A split of CD4+ cells into CD45RA+ naive and CD45RA-negative memory subsets was performed. Study observations and caveats: Generation of non-shared clonotypes was less probable than generation of clonotypes shared by all four donors. Sequencing of the sorted subsets was shown by rarefaction to be incomplete despite large depth. Collection of samples was limited to blood; tissue repertoires likely differ.

Sequences were obtained from naive CD4+ T cells from PBMCs. As to subset: CD45RA+ positively selected. This TCR was recovered from a man aged 18-30 years in good health. Some clones in this sample may be carry-over from other donors' samples. The chain combines TRBV9 with TRBJ2-5, with D perhaps TRBD1 (6 bases). The CDR3 nucleotides are TGTGCCAGCAGCCGGGGAACAGGGAAGGTTACCCAGTACTTC. This sequence encodes CASSRGTGKVTQYF.